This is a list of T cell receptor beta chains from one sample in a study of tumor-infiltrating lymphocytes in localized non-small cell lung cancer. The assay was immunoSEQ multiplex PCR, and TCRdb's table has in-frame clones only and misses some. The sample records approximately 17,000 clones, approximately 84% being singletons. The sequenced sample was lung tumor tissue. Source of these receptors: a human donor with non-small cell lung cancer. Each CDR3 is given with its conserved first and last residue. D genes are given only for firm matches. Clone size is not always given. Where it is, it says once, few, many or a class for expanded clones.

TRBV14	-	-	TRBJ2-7	CASRGSSYEQYF	TGTGCCAGCAGAGGGAGCTCCTACGAGCAGTACTTC
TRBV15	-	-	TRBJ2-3	CATSTLAGTDTQYF	TGTGCCACCAGCACTCTAGCAGGCACAGATACGCAGTATTTT
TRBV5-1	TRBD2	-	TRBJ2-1	CASSPTYGSGRKEQFF	TGCGCCAGCAGTCCGACGTACGGTAGCGGGAGGAAGGAGCAGTTCTTC
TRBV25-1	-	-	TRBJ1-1	CASSESDRKIDTEAFF	TGTGCCAGCAGTGAATCTGACCGGAAGATTGACACTGAAGCTTTCTTT
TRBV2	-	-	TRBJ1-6	CASTFGTPNTSPLHF	TGTGCCAGCACATTCGGGACACCTAATACTTCACCCCTCCACTTT
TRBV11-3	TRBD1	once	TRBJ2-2	CASSLGQGAQGELFF	TGTGCCAGCAGCTTGGGACAGGGGGCTCAAGGGGAGCTGTTTTTT
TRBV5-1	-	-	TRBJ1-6	CASSLGNSPLHF	TGCGCCAGCAGCTTGGGGAATTCACCCCTCCACTTT
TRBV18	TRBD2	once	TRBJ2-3	CASSPPRGGRGTDTQYF	TGTGCCAGCTCACCACCGCGGGGGGGCCGGGGCACAGATACGCAGTATTTT
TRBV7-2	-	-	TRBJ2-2	CASSVQGTGELFF	TGTGCCAGCAGCGTCCAGGGGACCGGGGAGCTGTTTTTT
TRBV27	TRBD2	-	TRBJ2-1	CASSFYSGRAYNEQFF	TGTGCCAGCAGTTTCTATAGCGGGAGGGCCTACAATGAGCAGTTCTTC
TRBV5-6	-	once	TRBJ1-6	CASSLWGTYNSPLHF	TGTGCCAGCAGCTTGTGGGGGACCTATAATTCACCCCTCCACTTT
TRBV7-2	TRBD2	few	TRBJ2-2	CASSRTSGELFF	TGTGCCAGCAGCCGGACTAGCGGGGAGCTGTTTTTT
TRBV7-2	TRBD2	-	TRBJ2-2	CASSFGLADYGELFF	TGTGCCAGCAGCTTCGGACTAGCGGATTACGGGGAGCTGTTTTTT
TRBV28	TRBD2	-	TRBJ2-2	CASSLVGLAGSGELFF	TGTGCCAGCAGTTTAGTCGGACTAGCGGGGTCCGGGGAGCTGTTTTTT
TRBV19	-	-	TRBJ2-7	CASNPGESYEQYF	TGTGCCAGTAACCCGGGAGAGTCCTACGAGCAGTACTTC
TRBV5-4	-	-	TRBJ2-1	CASSPGGLYHNEQFF	TGTGCCAGCAGCCCAGGAGGACTATACCACAATGAGCAGTTCTTC
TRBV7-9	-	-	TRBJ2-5	CASSRIGRQETQYF	TGTGCCAGCAGCCGAATCGGGCGGCAAGAGACCCAGTACTTC
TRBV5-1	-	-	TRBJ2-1	CASSLGQGYNEQFF	TGCGCCAGCAGCTTGGGTCAGGGCTACAATGAGCAGTTCTTC
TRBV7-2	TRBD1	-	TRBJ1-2	CASSAWDRVIGYTF	TGTGCCAGCAGCGCGTGGGACAGGGTAATCGGCTACACCTTC
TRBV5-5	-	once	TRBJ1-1	CASSLAYGRAIEAFF	TGTGCCAGCAGCTTGGCCTACGGCAGGGCGATTGAAGCTTTCTTT